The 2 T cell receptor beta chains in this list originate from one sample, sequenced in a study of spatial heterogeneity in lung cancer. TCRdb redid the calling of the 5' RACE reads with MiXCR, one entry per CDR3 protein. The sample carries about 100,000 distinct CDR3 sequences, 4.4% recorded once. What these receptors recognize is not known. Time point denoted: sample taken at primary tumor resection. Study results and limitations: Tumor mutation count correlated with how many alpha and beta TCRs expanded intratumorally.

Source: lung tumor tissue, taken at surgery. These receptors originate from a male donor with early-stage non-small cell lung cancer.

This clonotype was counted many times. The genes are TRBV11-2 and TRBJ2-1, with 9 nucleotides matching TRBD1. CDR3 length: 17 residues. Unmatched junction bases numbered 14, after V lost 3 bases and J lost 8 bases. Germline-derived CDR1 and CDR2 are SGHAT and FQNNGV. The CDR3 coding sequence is TGTGCCAGCAGCTTTGCCCTTGGCGGGACAGGGAACCATGAGCAGTTCTTC. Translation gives CASSFALGGTGNHEQFF.

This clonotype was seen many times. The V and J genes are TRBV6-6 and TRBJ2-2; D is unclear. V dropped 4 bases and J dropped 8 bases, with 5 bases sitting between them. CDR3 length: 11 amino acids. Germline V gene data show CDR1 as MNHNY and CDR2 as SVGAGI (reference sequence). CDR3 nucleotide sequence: TGTGCCAGCAGTTCCCAAGGGGAGCTGTTTTTT. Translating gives CASSSQGELFF.